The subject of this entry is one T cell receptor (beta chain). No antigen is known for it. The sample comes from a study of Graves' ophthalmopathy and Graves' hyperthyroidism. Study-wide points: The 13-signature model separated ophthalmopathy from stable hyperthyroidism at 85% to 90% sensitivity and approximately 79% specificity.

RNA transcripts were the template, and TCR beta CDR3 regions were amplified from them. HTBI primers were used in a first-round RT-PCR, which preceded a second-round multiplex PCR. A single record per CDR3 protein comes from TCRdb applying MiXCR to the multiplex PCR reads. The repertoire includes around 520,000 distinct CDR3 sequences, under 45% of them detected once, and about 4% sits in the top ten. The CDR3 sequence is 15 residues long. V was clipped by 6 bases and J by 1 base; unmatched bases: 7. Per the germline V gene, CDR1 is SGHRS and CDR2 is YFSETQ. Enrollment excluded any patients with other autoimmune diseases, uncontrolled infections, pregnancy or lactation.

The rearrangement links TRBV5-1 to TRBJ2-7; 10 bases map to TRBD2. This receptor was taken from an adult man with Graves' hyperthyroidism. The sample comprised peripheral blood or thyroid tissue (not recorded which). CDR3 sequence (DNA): TGCGCCAGCACCCCAGAGCGGGGGGGATCCTACGAGCAGTACTTC. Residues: CASTPERGGSYEQYF. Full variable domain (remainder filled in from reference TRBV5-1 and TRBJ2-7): KAGVTQTPRYLIKTRGQQVTLSCSPISGHRSVSWYQQTPGQGLQFLFEYFSETQRNKGNFPGRFSGRQFSNSRSEMNVSTLELGDSALYLCASTPERGGSYEQYFGPGTRLTVT.